This T cell receptor beta chain was identified in a study of a mutant IDH1 vaccine in newly diagnosed glioma. Time point noted: baseline, week 1 (first vaccination visit). The treatment: pre-vaccination baseline after standard-of-care therapy. Clones were read by immunoSEQ multiplex PCR, and TCRdb kept only the in-frame ones, dropping some. The sample holds 20,000 to 25,000 clones; roughly 88% are singletons and the top ten take 5% to 5.5%. The CDR3 runs to 11 residues. Germline V gives CDR1 MNHEY, CDR2 SVGAGI. V was clipped by 8 bases and J by 4 bases, with 8 bases between them. The chain is built from TRBV6-5 and TRBJ1-2; D ambiguous. This receptor was taken from a man in his forties with glioma. This sample comprised PBMCs, obtained from a glioma patient treated with radiotherapy, temozolomide or both. The CDR3 loop is CASSSLYGYTF. For the CDR3, the DNA is TGTGCCAGCTCTTCGCTCTATGGCTACACCTTC.